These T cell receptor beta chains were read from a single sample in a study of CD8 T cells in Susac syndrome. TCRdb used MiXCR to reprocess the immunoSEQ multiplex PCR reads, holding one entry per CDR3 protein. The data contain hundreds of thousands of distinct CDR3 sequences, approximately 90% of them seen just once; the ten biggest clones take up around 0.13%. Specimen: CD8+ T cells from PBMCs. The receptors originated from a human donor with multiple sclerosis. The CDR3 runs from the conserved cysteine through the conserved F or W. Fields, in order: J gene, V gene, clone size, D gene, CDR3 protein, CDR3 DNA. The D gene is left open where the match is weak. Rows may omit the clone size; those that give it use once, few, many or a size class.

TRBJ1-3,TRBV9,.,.,CASSVGQSGNTIYF,TGTGCCAGCAGCGTCGGACAGTCTGGAAACACCATATATTTT
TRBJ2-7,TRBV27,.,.,CASSLWQGGYEQYF,TGTGCCAGCAGTTTATGGCAGGGAGGCTACGAGCAGTACTTC
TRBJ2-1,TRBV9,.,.,CASSAREWGYNEQFF,TGTGCCAGCAGCGCACGGGAGTGGGGGTACAATGAGCAGTTCTTC
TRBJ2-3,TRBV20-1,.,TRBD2,CSARPRLAGTRSSTDTQYF,TGCAGTGCTAGGCCACGACTAGCGGGAACCCGATCTAGCACAGATACGCAGTATTTT
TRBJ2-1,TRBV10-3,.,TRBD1,CAISHPGGLSGDEQFF,TGTGCCATCAGTCACCCAGGGGGCCTGAGCGGTGACGAGCAGTTCTTC
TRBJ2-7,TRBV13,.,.,CASSTRLGQSYEQYF,TGTGCCAGCAGCACCAGACTAGGCCAATCCTACGAGCAGTACTTC
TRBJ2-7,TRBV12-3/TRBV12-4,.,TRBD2,CASRGGSVSYEQYF,TGTGCCAGCAGGGGGGGGTCGGTCTCCTACGAGCAGTACTTC
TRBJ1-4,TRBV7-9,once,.,CASSFTDEKLFF,TGTGCCAGCAGCTTCACAGATGAAAAACTGTTTTTT
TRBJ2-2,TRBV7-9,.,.,CASSLDGSWTTGELFF,TGTGCCAGCAGCTTAGACGGGAGTTGGACCACCGGGGAGCTGTTTTTT
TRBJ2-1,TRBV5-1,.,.,CASRPPTGSSLNEQFF,TGCGCCAGCAGACCCCCCACAGGGTCCTCCCTTAATGAGCAGTTCTTC
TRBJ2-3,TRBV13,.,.,CASSSLTVTDTQYF,TGTGCCAGCAGCTCCCTCACCGTTACAGATACGCAGTATTTT
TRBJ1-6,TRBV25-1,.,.,CASRFRDNSPLHF,TGTGCCAGCAGGTTCAGGGATAATTCACCCCTCCACTTT
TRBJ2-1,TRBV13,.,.,CASSLEEGPPYNEQFF,TGTGCCAGCAGCTTAGAGGAGGGGCCACCCTACAATGAGCAGTTCTTC
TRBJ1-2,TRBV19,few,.,CASSTDSYGYTF,TGTGCCAGTAGTACCGACAGCTATGGCTACACCTTC
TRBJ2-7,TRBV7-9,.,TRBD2,CASSSPSGRESLDEQYF,TGTGCCAGCAGCTCCCCCAGCGGGCGGGAGAGTCTGGACGAGCAGTACTTC
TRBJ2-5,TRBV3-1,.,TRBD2,CASSQEELAESQETQYF,TGTGCCAGCAGCCAGGAGGAACTAGCGGAGTCCCAAGAGACCCAGTACTTC
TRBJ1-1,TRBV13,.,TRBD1,CASSPTGVTLNTEAFF,TGTGCCAGCAGCCCGACAGGGGTAACCCTGAACACTGAAGCTTTCTTT
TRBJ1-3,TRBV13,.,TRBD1,CASSYRLSEPKTGAGNTIYF,TGTGCCAGCAGCTACAGGCTCTCAGAACCGAAGACAGGGGCTGGAAACACCATATATTTT
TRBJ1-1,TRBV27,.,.,CASSFSRGEAFF,TGTGCCAGCAGTTTCTCAAGGGGTGAAGCTTTCTTT
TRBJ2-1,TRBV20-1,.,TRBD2,CSAREAGSYNEQFF,TGCAGTGCTAGAGAAGCGGGATCCTACAATGAGCAGTTCTTC
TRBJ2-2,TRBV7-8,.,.,CASIADSTYTGELFF,TGTGCCAGCATAGCCGACAGTACCTACACCGGGGAGCTGTTTTTT
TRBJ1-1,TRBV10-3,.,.,CAISEGTEAFF,TGTGCCATCAGTGAAGGAACTGAAGCTTTCTTT
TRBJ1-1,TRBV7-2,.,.,CASSSRQDLNTEAFF,TGTGCCAGCAGCTCACGACAGGATCTGAACACTGAAGCTTTCTTT
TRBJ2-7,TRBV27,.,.,CASSRAHLSYEQYF,TGTGCCAGCAGTCGAGCGCACCTCTCCTACGAGCAGTACTTC
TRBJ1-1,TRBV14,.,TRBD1,CASSQGQGAGYVDTEAFF,TGTGCCAGCAGCCAAGGCCAGGGGGCAGGATATGTGGACACTGAAGCTTTCTTT
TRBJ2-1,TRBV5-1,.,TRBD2,CASSLGGLAGASNEQFF,TGCGCCAGCAGCTTGGGGGGACTAGCGGGAGCTAGTAATGAGCAGTTCTTC
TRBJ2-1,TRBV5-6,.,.,CASSPLENEQFF,TGTGCCAGCAGCCCCTTGGAAAATGAGCAGTTCTTC
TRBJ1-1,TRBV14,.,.,CASSQGYGTITEAFF,TGTGCCAGCAGCCAAGGGTACGGGACGATCACTGAAGCTTTCTTT
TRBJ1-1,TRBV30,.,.,CAWTTGTENTEAFF,TGTGCCTGGACCACAGGAACTGAGAACACTGAAGCTTTCTTT
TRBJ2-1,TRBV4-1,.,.,CASSQVISSDEQFF,TGCGCCAGCAGCCAAGTGATATCCTCCGATGAGCAGTTCTTC
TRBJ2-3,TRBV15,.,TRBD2,CATSSDGLAGADTQYF,TGTGCCACCAGCAGTGACGGACTAGCGGGAGCAGATACGCAGTATTTT
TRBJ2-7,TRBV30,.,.,CAWSGRLQGGSYEQYF,TGTGCCTGGAGTGGAAGACTTCAGGGGGGATCCTACGAGCAGTACTTC
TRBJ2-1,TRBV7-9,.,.,CASSSPFNEQFF,TGTGCCAGCAGCTCCCCGTTCAATGAGCAGTTCTTC
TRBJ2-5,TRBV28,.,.,CASSLSAKGETQYF,TGTGCCAGCAGTTTATCCGCTAAGGGGGAGACCCAGTACTTC
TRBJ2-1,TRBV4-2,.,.,CASSSRLHNEQFF,TGTGCCAGCAGCTCCCGGCTCCACAATGAGCAGTTCTTC
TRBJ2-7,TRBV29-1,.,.,CSVEIGDNSYEQYF,TGCAGCGTTGAAATCGGGGACAACTCCTACGAGCAGTACTTC
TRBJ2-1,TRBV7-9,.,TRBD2,CASSAGTSGRGYEQFF,TGTGCCAGCAGCGCCGGGACTAGCGGGAGAGGGTATGAGCAGTTCTTC
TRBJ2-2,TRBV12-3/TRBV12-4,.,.,CASSFAGMGPDTGELFF,TGTGCCAGCAGTTTTGCTGGGATGGGACCTGACACCGGGGAGCTGTTTTTT
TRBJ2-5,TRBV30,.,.,CAWSVHSQETQYF,TGTGCCTGGAGTGTACATTCCCAAGAGACCCAGTACTTC
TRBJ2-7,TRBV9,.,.,CASSVEAASRFYEQYF,TGTGCCAGCAGCGTAGAGGCGGCTAGTAGGTTCTACGAGCAGTACTTC
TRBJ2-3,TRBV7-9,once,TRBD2,CASRHKRGGRALGDTQYF,TGTGCCAGCAGACATAAGCGAGGCGGGAGGGCCCTCGGGGATACGCAGTATTTT
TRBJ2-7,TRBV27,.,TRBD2,CASSRPPGLAGTYEQYF,TGTGCCAGCAGTCGGCCGCCGGGACTAGCGGGCACCTACGAGCAGTACTTC
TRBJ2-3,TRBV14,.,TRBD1,CASSRTGGRTDTQYF,TGTGCCAGCAGCCGTACAGGGGGTCGCACAGATACGCAGTATTTT
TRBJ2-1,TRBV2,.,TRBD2,CASSSPKSGLAGDNEQFF,TGTGCCAGCAGCAGCCCCAAATCTGGACTAGCGGGGGACAATGAGCAGTTCTTC
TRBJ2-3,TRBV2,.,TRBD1,CAPGQGDLSTDTQYF,TGTGCCCCGGGACAGGGAGACCTCAGCACAGATACGCAGTATTTT
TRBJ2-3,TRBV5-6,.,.,CASVRGTISGDTQYF,TGTGCCAGCGTTCGAGGGACCATTTCTGGAGATACGCAGTATTTT
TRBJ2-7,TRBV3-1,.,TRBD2,CASSQGASGIYEQYF,TGTGCCAGCAGCCAGGGTGCTAGCGGGATTTACGAGCAGTACTTC
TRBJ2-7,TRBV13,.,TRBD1,CASSSTGTGTYEQYF,TGTGCCAGCAGTTCCACCGGGACAGGAACCTACGAGCAGTACTTC
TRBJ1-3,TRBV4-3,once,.,CASSQDREEANTIYF,TGCGCCAGCAGCCAAGATCGGGAAGAGGCCAACACCATATATTTT
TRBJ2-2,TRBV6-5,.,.,CASSYSSATGGGSGELFF,TGTGCCAGCAGTTACTCGAGCGCCACAGGGGGGGGGTCCGGGGAGCTGTTTTTT
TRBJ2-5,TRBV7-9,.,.,CASSSRPVLQETQYF,TGTGCCAGCAGCTCCCGCCCGGTTTTACAAGAGACCCAGTACTTC